The 8 T cell receptor beta chains below come from one sample, sequenced in a study of CD4 T cells in relation to SARS-CoV-2 and coronaviruses. CD4+ T cells from unexposed donors were obtained before the COVID-19 pandemic (2011-2018). After nine to ten days of culture, CD4+ T cells were isolated. These receptors have no identified antigens. The repertoire was sequenced with immunoSEQ multiplex PCR; TCRdb's copy has only in-frame clones and lacks some. The repertoire holds 24,000 or so clones, with over 60% as singletons. The source material was CD4+ T cells from PBMCs, cultured in vitro. Source of these receptors: a human donor in good health.

This chain links TRBV7-2 with TRBJ1-3; D may be TRBD1 (5 bases). Germline V gene lookup returns CDR1 SGHTA and CDR2 FQGNSA. This CDR3 region has 14 residues. Trimming stripped 1 base from V and 2 bases from J, with 6 bases between. CDR3 loop: CASSLVGAGNTIYF. Written as DNA, the CDR3 is TGTGCCAGCAGCTTAGTAGGGGCTGGAAACACCATATATTTT.

The chain joins TRBV6-5 to TRBJ2-7; D gene unclear. The CDR3 runs 13 residues. Trimming took off 7 bases at V and 5 bases at J, with 15 bases between the two ends. Germline V gene lookup returns CDR1 MNHEY and CDR2 SVGAGI. In nucleotides, the CDR3 is TGTGCCAGCACCCAATCACTTAGCCACGAGCAGTACTTC. It codes for CASTQSLSHEQYF.

This sequence joins TRBV5-1 and TRBJ1-1, with 9 bases fitting TRBD1. V was pared by 4 bases and J by 4 bases, with 8 bases of the junction left unmatched. CDR3 size: 15 residues. Germline V lookup: CDR1 SGHRS, CDR2 YFSETQ. CDR3 DNA sequence: TGCGCCAGCAGCCCCCCATTGACAGGGGGCACTGAAGCTTTCTTT. This gives the protein CASSPPLTGGTEAFF.

V usage is TRBV5-4 and J usage is TRBJ2-7; TRBD1 might be the D (6 bases). Trimming pared 4 bases from V and 0 bases from J, leaving 17 bases between. This CDR3 is 16 amino acids long. Germline assignment: CDR1 SGHNT and CDR2 YYREEE (reference sequence). The CDR3 region has the DNA TGTGCCAGCAGCACCCTGGGGGCAGGGACCTCCTACGAGCAGTACTTC. Translated, it gives CASSTLGAGTSYEQYF.

The chain joins TRBV7-2 to TRBJ2-5, with TRBD2 as a possible D gene (6 bases). This CDR3 region has 15 residues. CDR1 and CDR2 from the germline V gene are SGHTA and FQGNSA. Trimming stripped 4 bases from V and 3 bases from J, with 15 bases between. The CDR3 loop is CASSSGTPIKETQYF. For the CDR3, the DNA is TGTGCCAGCAGCTCCGGGACTCCAATAAAAGAGACCCAGTACTTC.

The CDR3 loop reads CASSLFTSGNTIYF. CDR3 coding DNA: TGTGCCAGCAGCTTGTTTACCTCTGGAAACACCATATATTTT. The chain is built from TRBV5-6 and TRBJ1-3, with D hard to call. V lost 1 base and J lost 0, with 5 bases in between. There are 14 residues in the CDR3. Germline V gene data show CDR1 as SGHDT and CDR2 as YYEEEE.

This chain links TRBV6-5 with TRBJ1-1, with 10 bases aligning to TRBD1. Germline V gene lookup returns CDR1 MNHEY and CDR2 SVGAGI. Trimming took 6 bases from V and 1 from J; bases not matched to a gene: 2. There are 14 residues in the CDR3. CDR3 sequence: CASSRQGANTEAFF. DNA of the CDR3: TGTGCCAGCAGCCGACAGGGGGCGAACACTGAAGCTTTCTTT.

This chain uses TRBV19 with TRBJ2-6; 9 bases match TRBD1. Trimming at V came to 6 bases and at J to 3 bases, leaving 9 bases not matched to a gene. Germline V CDR1 and CDR2: LNHDA, SQIVND (reference sequence). The CDR3 covers 17 residues. The DNA for the CDR3 is TGTGCCAGTAGCATCACCGGGACAGGGCTTGGGGCCAACGTCCTGACTTTC. This encodes CASSITGTGLGANVLTF.